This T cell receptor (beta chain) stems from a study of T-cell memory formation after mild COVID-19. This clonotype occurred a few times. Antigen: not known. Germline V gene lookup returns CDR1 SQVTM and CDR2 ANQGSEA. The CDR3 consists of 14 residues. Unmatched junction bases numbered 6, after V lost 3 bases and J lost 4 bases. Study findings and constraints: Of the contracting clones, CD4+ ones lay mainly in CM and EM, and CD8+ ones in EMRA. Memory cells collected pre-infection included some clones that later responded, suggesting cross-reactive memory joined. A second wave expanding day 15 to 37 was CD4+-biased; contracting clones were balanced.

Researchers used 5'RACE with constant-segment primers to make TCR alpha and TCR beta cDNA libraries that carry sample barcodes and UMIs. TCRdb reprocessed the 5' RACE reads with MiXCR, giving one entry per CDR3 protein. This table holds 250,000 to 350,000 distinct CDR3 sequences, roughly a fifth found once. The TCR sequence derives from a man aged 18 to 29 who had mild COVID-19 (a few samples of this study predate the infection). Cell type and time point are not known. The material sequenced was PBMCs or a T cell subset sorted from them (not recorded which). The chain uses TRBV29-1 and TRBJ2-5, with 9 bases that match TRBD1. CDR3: CSVEYRGLGETQYF. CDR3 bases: TGCAGCGTTGAGTACAGGGGGCTGGGAGAGACCCAGTACTTC.